This is a list of T cell receptor beta chains from one sample in a study of blood T cell repertoires in COVID-19. Sequencing was performed with immunoSEQ multiplex PCR; in TCRdb, only in-frame clones are kept and a portion is missing. The sample holds around 160,000 clones, 75% to 85% seen once. The sequenced material came from peripheral blood. Every receptor here comes from a human donor with acute or convalescent COVID-19. The donor label of this sample is uncertain. CDR3s include the opening cysteine and the closing phenylalanine or tryptophan. The order of the fields is clone size, D gene, V gene, J gene, CDR3 DNA, CDR3 protein. D genes are given only for firm matches. Not every row has a clone size; where given, it reads once, few, many or a size class.

size: NA; D: NA; V: TRBV5-1; J: TRBJ1-4; DNA: TGCGCCAGCAGCCCCGCTCCCAGGGGAGTCCCTAATGAAAAACTGTTTTTT; CDR3: CASSPAPRGVPNEKLFF
size: few; D: TRBD2; V: TRBV25-1; J: TRBJ2-5; DNA: TGTGCCAGCAGTGACACTAGCGGGGGGCAAGAGACCCAGTACTTC; CDR3: CASSDTSGGQETQYF
size: few; D: TRBD2; V: TRBV5-4; J: TRBJ2-1; DNA: TGTGCCAGCAGCCCCGGACTAGTTGAGCAGTTCTTC; CDR3: CASSPGLVEQFF
size: NA; D: TRBD1; V: TRBV18; J: TRBJ1-2; DNA: TGTGCCAGCTCACCCCTCTGGACAGGGGTCTATGGCTACACCTTC; CDR3: CASSPLWTGVYGYTF
size: NA; D: TRBD1; V: TRBV5-6; J: TRBJ1-4; DNA: TGTGCCAGCAGCTCTCGGGGACAGAAAGCAAAACTGTTTTTT; CDR3: CASSSRGQKAKLFF
size: NA; D: TRBD2; V: TRBV18; J: TRBJ2-3; DNA: TGTGCCAGCTCTTCCCTGCGGGGGAGATCAGATACGCAGTATTTT; CDR3: CASSSLRGRSDTQYF
size: NA; D: NA; V: TRBV4-1; J: TRBJ1-3; DNA: TGCGCCAGCAGCCAAGTCAGCTCTGGAAACACCATATATTTT; CDR3: CASSQVSSGNTIYF
size: NA; D: NA; V: TRBV3-1/TRBV3-2; J: TRBJ1-1; DNA: TGTGCCAGCAGCCGAAGGGGGTCGAACACTGAAGCTTTCTTT; CDR3: CASSRRGSNTEAFF
size: NA; D: TRBD1; V: TRBV24-1; J: TRBJ1-2; DNA: TGTGCCACCAGTGATCCCACCCGGACAGGAAACTATGGCTACACCTTC; CDR3: CATSDPTRTGNYGYTF
size: NA; D: TRBD1; V: TRBV19; J: TRBJ2-1; DNA: TGTGCCAGTAGTATCGACAGGGGATGGGAAGATGAGCAGTTCTTC; CDR3: CASSIDRGWEDEQFF
size: NA; D: TRBD1; V: TRBV19; J: TRBJ1-3; DNA: TGTGCCAGTAGTGGACAGGGTCGCTCTGGAAACACCATATATTTT; CDR3: CASSGQGRSGNTIYF
size: NA; D: NA; V: TRBV19; J: TRBJ1-5; DNA: TGTGCCAGTAGTATAGACCTCGGAGCAGGGCTCAATCAGCCCCAGCATTTT; CDR3: CASSIDLGAGLNQPQHF
size: NA; D: NA; V: TRBV6-5; J: TRBJ1-2; DNA: TGTGCCAGCAGATCGCAGGGGACTATGGGCTACACCTTC; CDR3: CASRSQGTMGYTF
size: NA; D: NA; V: TRBV4-2; J: TRBJ1-1; DNA: TGTGCCAGCAGCCAAAGCCCGAACACTGAAGCTTTCTTT; CDR3: CASSQSPNTEAFF
size: NA; D: TRBD1; V: TRBV27; J: TRBJ1-3; DNA: TGTGCCAGCAAGGACAGGACTGGAAACACCATATATTTT; CDR3: CASKDRTGNTIYF
size: NA; D: TRBD2; V: TRBV15; J: TRBJ2-3; DNA: TGTGCCACCAGCAAGAAGCGGGGGGCCCCCACAGATACGCAGTATTTT; CDR3: CATSKKRGAPTDTQYF
size: NA; D: TRBD1; V: TRBV5-1; J: TRBJ1-4; DNA: TGCGCCAGCAGCTTGGGCCGGGGGACAGATGATGAAAAACTGTTTTTT; CDR3: CASSLGRGTDDEKLFF
size: once; D: NA; V: TRBV2; J: TRBJ1-2; DNA: TGTGCCAGCAGTGAACGTCAGGGGCTAAACTATGGCTACACCTTC; CDR3: CASSERQGLNYGYTF
size: few; D: NA; V: TRBV20-1; J: TRBJ1-2; DNA: TGCAGTGCTAGACAGAACTATGGCTACACCTTC; CDR3: CSARQNYGYTF
size: NA; D: TRBD1; V: TRBV27; J: TRBJ2-5; DNA: TGTGCCAGCAGTTTATACAGGGGATCAGAGACCCAGTACTTC; CDR3: CASSLYRGSETQYF
size: NA; D: TRBD2; V: TRBV7-8; J: TRBJ2-3; DNA: TGTGCCAGCAGCACCTCCTGGCGGGGGAAAGATACGCAGTATTTT; CDR3: CASSTSWRGKDTQYF
size: NA; D: NA; V: TRBV18; J: TRBJ1-5; DNA: TGTGCCAGCTCACTCGGGCCAGGGCCTCAGCCCCAGCATTTT; CDR3: CASSLGPGPQPQHF
size: NA; D: NA; V: TRBV5-4; J: TRBJ1-2; DNA: TGTGCCAGCAGCTTGTGGGGGGGCGGAGATGGCTACACCTTC; CDR3: CASSLWGGGDGYTF